This paragraph reports one T cell receptor (beta chain). These data originate in a study of blood T cell repertoires in COVID-19. Study information: Samples of COVID-19 (acute and convalescent) were obtained from the United States, Italy and Spain. PBMCs, B-cell-depleted T cells, or T cells provided the cDNA or gDNA that made up the material.

Profiled with immunoSEQ multiplex PCR; TCRdb holds only in-frame clones, not every one. Among 70,000 or so clones listed, about nine tenths were seen once. Sequencing used peripheral blood. The receptor was derived from a man aged 65 to 85 with active or convalescent COVID-19.

The CDR3, as DNA: TGTGCCAGCAGCCCCAGGGACTATGGCTACACCTTC. This translates into CASSPRDYGYTF. This chain uses TRBV7-9 with TRBJ1-2, with D perhaps matching TRBD1 (5 bases). Germline lookup yields CDR1 SEHNR and CDR2 FQNEAQ (reference sequence). V lost 5 bases and J lost 3, with 7 bases in between. This CDR3 has 12 residues.